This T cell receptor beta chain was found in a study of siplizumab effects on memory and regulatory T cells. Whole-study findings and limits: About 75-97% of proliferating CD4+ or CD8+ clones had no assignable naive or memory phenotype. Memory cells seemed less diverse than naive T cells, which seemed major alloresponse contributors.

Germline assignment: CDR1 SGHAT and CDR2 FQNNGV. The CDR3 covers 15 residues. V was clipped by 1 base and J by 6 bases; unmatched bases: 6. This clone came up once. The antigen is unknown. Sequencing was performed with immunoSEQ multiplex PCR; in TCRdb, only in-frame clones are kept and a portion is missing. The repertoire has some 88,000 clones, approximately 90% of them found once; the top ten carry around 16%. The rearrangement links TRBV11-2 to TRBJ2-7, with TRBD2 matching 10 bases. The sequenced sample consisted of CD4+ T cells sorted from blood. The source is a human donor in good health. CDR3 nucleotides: TGTGCCAGCAGCTTAGGTCTAGCGGGAGTGGTCGAGCAGTACTTC. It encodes CASSLGLAGVVEQYF. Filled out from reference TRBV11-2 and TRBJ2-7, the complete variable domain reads EAGVAQSPRYKIIEKRQSVAFWCNPISGHATLYWYQQILGQGPKLLIQFQNNGVVDDSQLPKDRFSAERLKGVDSTLKIQPAKLEDSAVYLCASSLGLAGVVEQYFGPGTRLTVT.